The 28 T cell receptor beta chains below were found in one sample sequenced in a study of T cells in Graves' hyperthyroidism and ophthalmopathy (dated by TCRdb to about 2019). Libraries were prepared through multiplex PCR. Sequenced on an Illumina HiSeq 2000. TCR beta CDR3 regions were amplified from RNA transcripts. The TCR CDR3 was subjected to a first round of RT-PCR using the HTBI primer set and the Qiagen OneStep RT-PCR kit. TCRdb reran the public reads through fastp at Q25 and MiXCR, keeping productive beta chains. Rows are combined by CDR3 protein, so each entry shows the most common genes and DNA. This sample holds around 690,000 distinct CDR3 sequences; 17% were observed only once. In total, the top ten clones hold about a sixth of the sample. What was sequenced was blood. These receptors were collected from a man in his fifties with Graves' hyperthyroidism.

This chain connects TRBV6-5 to TRBJ1-2; 7 bases are a match to TRBD1. The trim removed 2 bases at V and 8 bases at J, leaving 11 bases unmatched. Germline V gene lookup returns CDR1 MNHEY and CDR2 SVGAGI. The CDR3 is made up of 15 amino acids. CDR3 bases: TGTGCCAGCAGTTACGAAGGACAGGAGGCGTGGGGCTACACCTTC. Translation gives CASSYEGQEAWGYTF.

This clonotype was recorded a few times. This chain links TRBV15 with TRBJ2-7; 7 bases agree with TRBD2. The V and J ends lost 8 bases and 3 bases, in that order; junction bases with no gene match: 10. The CDR3 extends over 14 amino acids. CDR1 LNHNV and CDR2 YYDKDF come from the germline V gene (reference sequence). Written as DNA, the CDR3 is TGTGCCACCGCGGCGGGGCAGCGGGGCTACGAGCAGTACTTC. This encodes CATAAGQRGYEQYF.

This chain uses TRBV2 with TRBJ2-7; 8 nucleotides align to TRBD1. The V gene end was trimmed by 6 bases and the J gene end by 1 base; junction bases not matched to a gene: 14. The CDR3 length is 17 residues. Germline V gene sequence: CDR1 SNHLY, CDR2 FYNNEI. The CDR3 protein is CASRGPGQAIKSYEQYF. The DNA of the CDR3 is TGTGCCAGCAGAGGACCGGGACAGGCTATTAAATCCTACGAGCAGTACTTC.

The chain recombines TRBV6-1 with TRBJ2-7, with 10 positions matching TRBD2. Trimming at V came to 5 bases and at J to 3 bases, leaving 7 bases not matched to a gene. The CDR3 totals 15 residues. Germline V gene sequence: CDR1 MNHNS, CDR2 SASEGT. The CDR3 bases are TGTGCCAGCAGTCCGACACGGACTAGCGGCTACGAGCAGTACTTC. It is translated as CASSPTRTSGYEQYF.

The chain couples TRBV5-4 to TRBJ2-1; TRBD1 or TRBD2 may be the D gene (5 bases each). Germline V CDR1 and CDR2: SGHNT, YYREEE (reference sequence). This CDR3 contains 14 residues. The V gene lost 3 bases and the J gene lost 7 bases, with 14 bases spanning the gap. CDR3 amino acids: CASSYIGTPNEQFF. In DNA, the CDR3 is TGTGCCAGCAGCTATATCGGGACCCCAAATGAGCAGTTCTTC.

This clonotype has just a few counts. The rearrangement joins TRBV9 to TRBJ2-3; 9 positions match TRBD1. The V gene end was trimmed by 2 bases and the J gene end by 1 base; junction bases not matched to a gene: 2. This CDR3 spans 15 amino acids. Per germline, CDR1 SGDLS and CDR2 YYNGEE. The CDR3, as DNA: TGTGCCAGCAGCGTGGGGACAGGGCGCACAGATACGCAGTATTTT. This translates into CASSVGTGRTDTQYF.

This clonotype was counted many times. This chain connects TRBV30 to TRBJ2-7, with D unclear. V lost 0 bases and J lost 4, with 7 bases in between. The CDR3 covers 12 residues. Germline loops: CDR1 GTSNPN, CDR2 SVGIG (reference sequence). CDR3 loop: CAWSVRGYEQYF. CDR3 DNA sequence: TGTGCCTGGAGTGTACGCGGTTACGAGCAGTACTTC.

This clonotype has a count of ten or more. The chain is built from TRBV2 and TRBJ2-1, with a possible D match to TRBD1 (5 bases). This CDR3 contains 12 residues. In germline, CDR1 is SNHLY, CDR2 FYNNEI. Trimming removed 7 bases at V and 8 bases at J, with 12 bases between. The CDR3 loop is CASTNQGYEQFF. CDR3 coding DNA: TGTGCCAGCACCAATCAGGGTTATGAGCAGTTCTTC.

This clonotype was observed a few times. The chain carries TRBV10-1 and TRBJ2-1; 9 bases map to TRBD1. The CDR3 consists of 15 residues. Germline lookup yields CDR1 WNHNN and CDR2 SYGVQD (reference sequence). Trimming removed 4 bases from V and 7 bases from J; junction bases left unmatched: 8. DNA for the CDR3: TGCGCCAGCAGTGGAGGGGGGACAGGGTCGAATGAGCAGTTCTTC. The encoded protein is CASSGGGTGSNEQFF.

This clonotype showed up many times. This chain joins TRBV20-1 and TRBJ2-1, with unresolved D. The germline gives CDR1 DFQATT, CDR2 SNEGSKA (reference sequence). V lost 0 bases and J lost 2, with 14 bases in between. CDR3 length: 16 amino acids. The CDR3 nucleotides are TGCAGTGCTAGAGATCGGAACTGGTCGGCCTACAATGAGCAGTTCTTC. It codes for CSARDRNWSAYNEQFF.

Details on this clonotype: This may arise from a read error, as a much more abundant clone is one base away. The genes are TRBV28 and TRBJ2-7, with a weak D call TRBD1 (5 bases). The CDR3 loop spans 14 amino acids. The germline V gene has CDR1 MDHEN and CDR2 SYDVKM. CDR3 sequence reads: CASGFEQDHYEQYF. CDR3 coding DNA: TGTGCCAGCGGTTTTGAACAGGATCACTACGAGCAGTACTTC.

This clonotype was observed a handful of times. This chain uses TRBV15 with TRBJ1-2; D is ambiguous. Germline lookup yields CDR1 LNHNV and CDR2 YYDKDF (reference sequence). V was pared by 0 bases and J by 8 bases, with 13 bases between. This CDR3 contains 14 residues. The CDR3 loop is CATSRDRGSGGYTF. The CDR3 region has the DNA TGTGCCACCAGCAGAGATCGCGGCTCCGGAGGCTACACCTTC.

This clonotype was picked up many times. The V call is TRBV5-1, the J call TRBJ1-1; the D gene is possibly TRBD1 (5 bases). Looked up from germline, CDR1 is SGHRS and CDR2 is YFSETQ. This CDR3 is built from 13 residues. V dropped 4 bases and J dropped 4 bases, with 11 bases sitting between them. CDR3 sequence (DNA): TGCGCCAGCAGCCCCGAGGGGCCCACTGAAGCTTTCTTT. Amino acid sequence: CASSPEGPTEAFF.

This chain links TRBV20-1 with TRBJ2-1; 12 positions match TRBD2. Germline CDR1 is DFQATT and CDR2 is SNEGSKA (reference sequence). The ends lost 2 bases at V and 6 bases at J; junction bases unmatched: 8. This CDR3 has 16 amino acids. The chain's CDR3 is CSARQTSGSPSNEQFF. In DNA form, the CDR3 reads TGCAGTGCTAGACAGACTAGCGGGAGCCCGTCCAATGAGCAGTTCTTC.

This rearrangement joins TRBV5-1 to TRBJ1-4, with no clear D. The CDR3 consists of 17 residues. Trimming left V 4 bases short and J 0 bases short, with 16 bases between. Germline V gives CDR1 SGHRS, CDR2 YFSETQ. CDR3 amino acids: CASSRYGLRATNEKLFF. The CDR3 nucleotides are TGCGCCAGCAGCCGATATGGATTACGGGCAACTAATGAAAAACTGTTTTTT.

This clonotype appeared many times. The chain carries TRBV28 and TRBJ1-1, with 12 bases lining up with TRBD1. CDR1 MDHEN and CDR2 SYDVKM come from the germline V gene. J was trimmed by 5 bases and V by 3 bases; bases with no gene match: 7. The CDR3 runs to 16 residues. This CDR3 is CASSLAGTGGLTEAFF. As DNA, the CDR3 is TGTGCCAGCAGTTTGGCAGGGACAGGGGGCTTAACTGAAGCTTTCTTT.

In regard to this clonotype: A single base is all that separates this from a far larger clone, so a read error is likely. The V call is TRBV12-3 or TRBV12-4, the J call TRBJ2-2; D could derive from TRBD1 or TRBD2 (6 bases each). CDR3 length equals 15 residues. As DNA, the CDR3 is TGTGCCAGCAGTTTATCGGGGGCGAACATCGGGGAGCTGTTTTTT. Protein product: CASSLSGANIGELFF.

This clonotype was observed a few times. V gene TRBV7-2 combines with J gene TRBJ2-1, with TRBD2 identical over 9 bases. V dropped 1 base and J dropped 12; count of bases not matched to a gene: 10. CDR3 length equals 15 residues. Germline CDR1 SGHTA, CDR2 FQGNSA. CDR3 sequence (DNA): TGTGCCAGCAGCTTAGGTGCGGGAGGGCCGGACTGGCAGTTCTTC. Encoded protein: CASSLGAGGPDWQFF.

In this sample, this clonotype turned up many times. The chain combines TRBV12-3 or TRBV12-4 with TRBJ1-5; 7 bases are shared with TRBD1. The ends lost 7 bases at V and 2 bases at J; junction bases unmatched: 2. The CDR3 extends over 13 amino acids. CDR3 sequence: CASNDRGNQPQHF. The CDR3 DNA reads TGTGCCAGCAACGACAGGGGCAATCAGCCCCAGCATTTT.

This clonotype was picked up many times. V usage is TRBV24-1 and J usage is TRBJ1-2, with D unclear. V lost 6 bases and J 7 bases, leaving 8 bases between the germline ends. The V gene's germline CDR1 is KGHDR and CDR2 SFDVKD. The CDR3 has 11 amino acids. CDR3 protein: CATSSGSGYTF. The CDR3, as DNA: TGTGCCACCAGTTCGGGGTCTGGCTACACCTTC.

This clonotype has a count of ten or more. V and J are TRBV20-1 and TRBJ2-1, with D possibly matching TRBD2 (5 bases). The CDR3 extends over 13 amino acids. V gave up 1 base and J gave up 7 bases, with 11 bases separating them. Germline V CDR1 and CDR2: DFQATT, SNEGSKA (reference sequence). This CDR3 reads CSARGTSANEQFF. In DNA, the CDR3 is TGCAGTGCTAGAGGGACTTCTGCAAATGAGCAGTTCTTC.

This clonotype was picked up many times. The chain joins TRBV5-1 to TRBJ2-1, with 10 bases identical to TRBD1. V dropped 4 bases and J dropped 6; count of bases not matched to a gene: 4. Germline V lookup: CDR1 SGHRS, CDR2 YFSETQ. CDR3 length equals 14 residues. The CDR3, as DNA: TGCGCCAGCAGCGGGACAGGGGCTCCCAATGAGCAGTTCTTC. Translated: CASSGTGAPNEQFF.

This sequence joins TRBV28 and TRBJ2-2; 9 bases match TRBD1. With V trimmed by 9 bases and J by 4 bases, 6 bases remained unmatched. CDR3 length equals 14 residues. Germline-derived CDR1 and CDR2 are MDHEN and SYDVKM. The CDR3 coding sequence is TGTGCCAGTGACCGGGACAGGGCCACCGGGGAGCTGTTTTTT. This gives the protein CASDRDRATGELFF.

This clonotype has just a few counts. The gene calls are TRBV6-1 and TRBJ1-1; D not resolved. This CDR3 contains 11 residues. The germline gives CDR1 MNHNS, CDR2 SASEGT. Trimming removed 8 bases from V and 4 bases from J, with 8 bases in between. CDR3 in amino acids: CASFEITEAFF. The CDR3 DNA follows: TGTGCCAGCTTTGAAATCACTGAAGCTTTCTTT.

This clonotype was seen a few times. The chain has TRBV19 and TRBJ2-2, with TRBD1 identical over 7 bases. The CDR3 length is 16 residues. J gave up 0 bases and V 5 bases, and 6 bases lay outside the gene matches. The germline gives CDR1 LNHDA, CDR2 SQIVND (reference sequence). CDR3 protein: CASSSPGQTNTGELFF. DNA of the CDR3: TGTGCCAGTAGTTCCCCGGGACAGACGAACACCGGGGAGCTGTTTTTT.

In this sample, this clonotype turned up a few times. This rearrangement joins TRBV30 to TRBJ2-3, with TRBD2 matching over 9 bases. J was trimmed by 4 bases and V by 0 bases; bases with no gene match: 5. The CDR3 consists of 15 residues. The V gene's germline CDR1 is GTSNPN and CDR2 SVGIG (reference sequence). CDR3 coding DNA: TGTGCCTGGAGTGTTGGTAGCGGGAGCGCAGATACGCAGTATTTT. Translated: CAWSVGSGSADTQYF. Full variable domain (remainder filled in from reference TRBV30 and TRBJ2-3): SQTIHQWPATLVQPVGSPLSLECTVEGTSNPNLYWYRQAAGRGLQLLFYSVGIGQISSEVPQNLSASRPQDRQFILSSKKLLLSDSGFYLCAWSVGSGSADTQYFGPGTRLTVL.

This clonotype was detected a few times. The V and J genes are TRBV5-1 and TRBJ2-1; D may be TRBD1 or TRBD2 (5 bases each). CDR3 length equals 14 residues. Deletions cut 4 bases from V and 7 bases from J, with 15 bases between. Looked up from germline, CDR1 is SGHRS and CDR2 is YFSETQ. The CDR3 sequence: CASSPRASRNEQFF. In DNA, the CDR3 is TGCGCCAGCAGCCCCAGGGCTAGCAGGAATGAGCAGTTCTTC.

This rearrangement joins TRBV9 to TRBJ1-2, with 9 bases lining up with TRBD1. The length of the CDR3 is 15 residues. V gave up 6 bases and J gave up 5 bases; unmatched junction bases: 11. Germline CDR1 SGDLS, CDR2 YYNGEE. CDR3 sequence reads: CASNPLGQGTYGYTF. The CDR3 DNA follows: TGTGCCAGCAACCCATTGGGACAGGGTACATATGGCTACACCTTC.